The rows below give T cell receptor beta chains drawn from one sample of a study of blood T cell repertoires in COVID-19. Profiling relied on immunoSEQ multiplex PCR, and the TCRdb table lists in-frame clones only, not all of them. The sample lists about 250,000 clones, roughly nine tenths seen once, with less than 2.5% in the top ten. Sequenced sample: PBMCs or T cells enriched from blood (not recorded which). These receptors were obtained from a woman aged 18-29 years who had recovered from COVID-19. Each CDR3 is given with its conserved first and last residue. The D gene is left open where the match is weak. Clone size appears in some rows only: once, few, many, or a class for an expanded clone.

>TRBJ2-2|TRBV6-4|TRBD1|NA
CASSEDMTGSNTGELFF
TGTGCCAGCAGTGAAGACATGACAGGGAGTAACACCGGGGAGCTGTTTTTT
>TRBJ1-5|TRBV28|TRBD1|NA
CASSLQGVNQPQHF
TGTGCCAGCAGTTTACAGGGGGTCAATCAGCCCCAGCATTTT
>TRBJ2-3|TRBV7-8|TRBD1|NA
CASSFGTGKYGTQYF
TGTGCCAGCAGCTTCGGGACAGGGAAGTACGGTACGCAGTATTTT
>TRBJ2-5|TRBV29-1|NA|NA
CSVGEGTQYF
TGCAGCGTCGGAGAGGGGACCCAGTACTTC
>TRBJ1-2|TRBV29-1|NA|NA
CSVEDTVRNYGYTF
TGCAGCGTTGAAGACACAGTGCGCAACTATGGCTACACCTTC
>TRBJ2-1|TRBV19|NA|NA
CASSRFASNNEQFF
TGTGCCAGTAGTAGATTTGCTAGTAACAATGAGCAGTTCTTC
>TRBJ2-3|TRBV21-1|NA|NA
CASSSQGRDTDTQYF
TGTGCCAGCAGCTCTCAGGGTCGCGACACAGATACGCAGTATTTT
>TRBJ1-2|TRBV5-3|NA|NA
CARSHRGYTF
TGTGCCAGAAGCCACAGGGGCTACACCTTC
>TRBJ1-6|TRBV5-1|NA|NA
CASSFGANSPLHF
TGCGCCAGCAGTTTTGGGGCGAATTCACCCCTCCACTTT
>TRBJ2-5|TRBV5-1|TRBD2|NA
CASSLGTAGIGETQYF
TGCGCCAGCAGCTTGGGAACAGCGGGGATTGGGGAGACCCAGTACTTC
>TRBJ1-3|TRBV3-1/TRBV3-2|TRBD1|NA
CASSQGVPGNTIYF
TGTGCCAGCAGTCAGGGGGTCCCTGGAAACACCATATATTTT
>TRBJ2-2|TRBV27|NA|NA
CASSLSLWGVQSGELFF
TGTGCCAGCAGTTTATCGCTGTGGGGGGTTCAGTCTGGGGAGCTGTTTTTT
>TRBJ1-3|TRBV12-3/TRBV12-4|TRBD1|NA
CASSRDRSRIYF
TGTGCCAGCAGTCGGGACAGGTCGCGTATATATTTT
>TRBJ2-7|TRBV5-1|TRBD1|NA
CASSFRAGGDEQYF
TGCGCCAGCAGCTTTCGAGCAGGGGGCGACGAGCAGTACTTC
>TRBJ2-2|TRBV7-3|NA|NA
CASSAGTPSSGELFF
TGTGCCAGCAGCGCTGGGACTCCCTCTTCCGGGGAGCTGTTTTTT
>TRBJ1-5|TRBV6-5|TRBD1|NA
CASSSTGEGNQPQHF
TGTGCCAGCAGTTCAACAGGGGAGGGCAATCAGCCCCAGCATTTT
>TRBJ1-2|TRBV10-2|NA|few
CASSDPRGKANYGYTF
TGCGCCAGCAGTGACCCAAGGGGAAAAGCTAACTATGGCTACACCTTC
>TRBJ1-2|TRBV28|NA|NA
CASSVLDVRDGYTF
TGTGCCAGCAGCGTTCTGGACGTCAGGGATGGCTACACCTTC
>TRBJ2-1|TRBV7-8|NA|NA
CASSLAWTVCEQFF
TGTGCCAGCAGCTTAGCCTGGACTGTTTGTGAGCAGTTCTTC
>TRBJ1-2|TRBV27|NA|NA
CASSLSGLGNYGYTF
TGTGCCAGCAGTTTGTCCGGACTGGGAAACTATGGCTACACCTTC
>TRBJ1-2|TRBV18|NA|NA
CASSLLQRLDYGYTF
TGTGCCAGCTCGCTACTTCAGAGACTGGACTATGGCTACACCTTC
>TRBJ1-2|TRBV6-5|NA|NA
CLVRGTPLDGYTF
TGTCTAGTAAGGGGGACGCCTTTGGATGGGTACACCTTC
>TRBJ1-1|TRBV29-1|NA|NA
CSILRQDTEAFF
TGCAGCATCTTGCGACAAGACACTGAAGCTTTCTTT
>TRBJ1-3|TRBV3-1/TRBV3-2|TRBD1|NA
CASSQDGRAGGAPGTIYF
TGTGCCAGCAGCCAAGACGGAAGAGCAGGGGGCGCCCCAGGGACCATATATTTT
>TRBJ2-3|TRBV5-1|TRBD1|NA
CASSGAQGSTDTQYF
TGCGCCAGCAGCGGAGCACAGGGGAGCACAGATACGCAGTATTTT
>TRBJ1-1|TRBV19|NA|NA
CASSIGGQMNTEAFF
TGTGCCAGTAGTATTGGGGGACAAATGAACACTGAAGCTTTCTTT
>TRBJ1-1|TRBV19|NA|NA
CASSKGPGVTNTEAFF
TGTGCCAGTTCGAAAGGTCCAGGGGTGACGAACACTGAAGCTTTCTTT
>TRBJ1-4|TRBV5-4|TRBD1|NA
CASSWGQGREKLFF
TGTGCCAGCAGCTGGGGACAGGGGCGTGAAAAACTGTTTTTT
>TRBJ1-4|TRBV5-1|NA|NA
CASSLGTGTRNEKLFF
TGCGCCAGCAGCTTGGGGACCGGGACAAGAAATGAAAAACTGTTTTTT
>TRBJ1-1|TRBV5-1|TRBD1|NA
CASSLGTGGMTEAFF
TGCGCCAGCAGCCTGGGGACAGGGGGTATGACTGAAGCTTTCTTT
>TRBJ1-1|TRBV2|NA|NA
CASSATALVMSTEAFF
TGTGCCAGCAGTGCAACAGCCCTGGTCATGAGCACTGAAGCTTTCTTT
>TRBJ1-1|TRBV2|NA|many
CASRSLGANTEAFF
TGTGCCAGCAGATCCCTGGGGGCGAACACTGAAGCTTTCTTT
>TRBJ1-1|TRBV7-2|NA|NA
CASSLVAGEAFF
TGTGCCAGCAGCTTAGTGGCAGGTGAAGCTTTCTTT
>TRBJ1-1|TRBV4-1|TRBD1|NA
CASSRGQGGMNTEAFF
TGCGCCAGCAGTAGGGGGCAGGGTGGAATGAACACTGAAGCTTTCTTT
>TRBJ1-2|TRBV5-1|NA|NA
CASSLGPLVDYGYTF
TGCGCCAGCAGCTTGGGGCCCCTGGTGGACTATGGCTACACCTTC
>TRBJ1-2|TRBV18|TRBD1|NA
CASSPPGTGNYGYTF
TGTGCCAGCTCACCACCGGGGACAGGGAACTATGGCTACACCTTC
>TRBJ2-1|TRBV5-1|NA|NA
CASSSEGNEQFF
TGCGCCAGCAGCTCGGAGGGCAATGAGCAGTTCTTC
>TRBJ2-7|TRBV5-1|TRBD1|NA
CASSPGTGAYEQYF
TGCGCCAGCAGCCCCGGGACAGGGGCCTACGAGCAGTACTTC
>TRBJ2-5|TRBV5-1|NA|NA
CASSVLQGPQETQYF
TGCGCCAGCAGCGTTTTACAGGGCCCCCAAGAGACCCAGTACTTC
>TRBJ1-1|TRBV27|NA|NA
CASSSRGGTEAFF
TGTGCCAGCAGTTCGCGGGGGGGCACTGAAGCTTTCTTT
>TRBJ1-2|TRBV4-1|NA|once
CASSQDSGQGGGYTF
TGCGCCAGCAGCCAAGACTCAGGGCAGGGAGGAGGCTACACCTTC
>TRBJ2-3|TRBV29-1|NA|NA
CSVDGFRGGGTDTQYF
TGCAGCGTTGATGGTTTCCGGGGCGGGGGCACAGATACGCAGTATTTT
>TRBJ2-3|TRBV5-4|TRBD2|NA
CASHPSGGRSDTQYF
TGTGCCAGCCACCCTAGCGGGGGGAGGTCAGATACGCAGTATTTT
>TRBJ1-6|TRBV7-9|NA|NA
CASREGGGNSPLHF
TGTGCCAGCAGGGAAGGGGGGGGAAATTCACCCCTCCACTTT
>TRBJ1-3|TRBV12-3/TRBV12-4|NA|NA
CASSLGANTIYF
TGTGCCAGCAGTTTAGGGGCAAACACCATATATTTT
>TRBJ2-2|TRBV7-3|TRBD2|once
CASSLPTSGEFDTGELFF
TGTGCCAGCAGCTTACCGACTAGCGGGGAGTTCGACACCGGGGAGCTGTTTTTT
>TRBJ2-7|TRBV5-8|TRBD1|NA
CASSKDRENEQYF
TGTGCCAGCAGTAAGGACAGGGAGAACGAGCAGTACTTC
>TRBJ2-7|TRBV28|TRBD1|once
CASTPMGTGAYEQYF
TGTGCCAGCACCCCTATGGGGACAGGGGCCTACGAGCAGTACTTC